The clone carrying this T cell receptor (beta chain) was found a few times. This specimen belongs to a study of blood T cell repertoires in COVID-19. Individuals drawn from 20 to 25 US areas were roughly 18 to 95 years old. Each participant's cohort was designated according to participant-reported clinical history. Sequencing was performed with immunoSEQ multiplex PCR; in TCRdb, only in-frame clones are kept and a portion is missing. Of fewer than 300,000 clones listed, more than 75% are singletons. Material for sequencing was PBMCs or T cells enriched from blood (not recorded which). This sequence was found in a woman between 35 and 50 years old with acute COVID-19.

The CDR3 protein is CASSLSDRYYTEAFF. DNA of the CDR3: TGTGCCAGCAGTTTATCTGACAGGTATTACACTGAAGCTTTCTTT. The V and J genes are TRBV28 and TRBJ1-1, with D maybe TRBD1 (6 bases). The CDR3 extends over 15 amino acids. The germline V and J ends were trimmed by 1 base and 3 bases, with 12 bases remaining between them. Germline assignment: CDR1 MDHEN and CDR2 SYDVKM.